The subject of this entry is one T cell receptor beta chain. Its antigen is unknown. The sample comes from a study of T cell responses to AZD1222 COVID-19 vaccine. Overall study findings and caveats: White British people made up most donors, females outnumbered males, and clonal diversity was possibly underestimated. Spike-specific TCR breadth and depth both grew after two AZD1222 doses.

Clones were sequenced by immunoSEQ multiplex PCR, and TCRdb holds only the in-frame ones, with some missing. The sample contains about 190,000 clones, about 87% of which appear only once. Sample: peripheral blood, taken on day 0 of MenACWY control vaccination. This clonotype was sampled from an adult in good health.

DNA of the CDR3: TGTGCCAGCAGTCGTAAGAAGAACACTGAAGCTTTCTTT. Encoded protein: CASSRKKNTEAFF. The chain combines TRBV12-3 or TRBV12-4 with TRBJ1-1; D remains unclear. Trimming cost V 5 bases and J 1 base, with 8 bases left between them. The CDR3 is 13 residues long.